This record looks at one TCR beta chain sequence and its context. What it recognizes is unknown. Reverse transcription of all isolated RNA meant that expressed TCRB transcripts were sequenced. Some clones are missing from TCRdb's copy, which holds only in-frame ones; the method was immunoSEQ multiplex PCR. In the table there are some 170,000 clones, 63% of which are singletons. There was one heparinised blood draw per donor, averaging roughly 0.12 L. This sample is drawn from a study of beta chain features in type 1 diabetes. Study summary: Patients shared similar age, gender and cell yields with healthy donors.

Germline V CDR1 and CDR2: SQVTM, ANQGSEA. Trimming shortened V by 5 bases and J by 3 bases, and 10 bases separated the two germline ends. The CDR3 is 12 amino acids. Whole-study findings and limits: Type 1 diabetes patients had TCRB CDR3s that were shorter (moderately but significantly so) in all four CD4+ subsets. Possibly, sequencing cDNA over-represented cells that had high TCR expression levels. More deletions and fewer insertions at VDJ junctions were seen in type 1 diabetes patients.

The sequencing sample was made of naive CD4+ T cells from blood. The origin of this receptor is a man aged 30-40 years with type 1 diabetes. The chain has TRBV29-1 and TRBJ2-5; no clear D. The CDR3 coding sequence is TGCAGCGTTTCCCCAGGAAAAGAGACCCAGTACTTC. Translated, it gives CSVSPGKETQYF. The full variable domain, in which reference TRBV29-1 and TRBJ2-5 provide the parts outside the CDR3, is SAVISQKPSRDICQRGTSLTIQCQVDSQVTMMFWYRQQPGQSLTLIATANQGSEATYESGFVIDKFPISRPNLTFSTLTVSNMSPEDSSIYLCSVSPGKETQYFGPGTRLLVL.